The 13 T cell receptor beta chains below all came from one sample that was sequenced in a study of cytotoxic CD8 clonotypes in ibrutinib-treated CLL. Method: immunoSEQ multiplex PCR; TCRdb's copy keeps in-frame clones and lacks some. The table shows 270,000 or so clones, with 70% to 80% occurring only once. The input for sequencing was PBMCs, taken at disease progression, from a patient treated with ibrutinib. The receptors come from a human donor with chronic lymphocytic leukemia.

The chain carries TRBV15 and TRBJ2-7; D may be TRBD1 or TRBD2 (6 bases each). The CDR3 length is 15 residues. With 5 bases removed from V and 6 bases from J, the gap between germline ends came to 20 bases. Germline CDR1 LNHNV, CDR2 YYDKDF (reference sequence). This CDR3 is CATSRGGGQWTEQYF. The CDR3 nucleotides are TGTGCCACCAGCCGAGGAGGGGGACAATGGACCGAGCAGTACTTC.

This clone was observed a handful of times. The J gene is TRBJ2-7, the V gene TRBV27, with D unresolved. In germline, CDR1 is MNHEY, CDR2 SMNVEV (reference sequence). V was pared by 5 bases and J by 0 bases, with 2 bases between. CDR3 length equals 11 residues. CDR3 bases: TGTGCCAGCAGTACCTCCTACGAGCAGTACTTC. This gives the protein CASSTSYEQYF.

The V gene is TRBV9, the J gene TRBJ2-5; D is uncertain. The CDR3 spans 14 residues. CDR1 and CDR2 from the germline V gene are SGDLS and YYNGEE. Trimming removed 0 bases from V and 2 bases from J, with 8 bases in between. The CDR3 reads CASSVGVRQETQYF. The CDR3 nucleotides are TGTGCCAGCAGCGTAGGGGTCAGGCAAGAGACCCAGTACTTC.

This clone was observed a handful of times. This chain joins TRBV6-5 and TRBJ2-7; 10 positions agree with TRBD1. J gave up 9 bases and V 5 bases, and 7 bases lay outside the gene matches. The CDR3 runs 13 residues. In germline, CDR1 is MNHEY, CDR2 SVGAGI. The CDR3 here is CASSHARQGAQYF. The CDR3 bases are TGTGCCAGCAGTCACGCCCGACAGGGGGCGCAGTACTTC.

The chain couples TRBV4-1 to TRBJ2-3; D is possibly TRBD1 (5 bases). Germline lookup yields CDR1 MGHRA and CDR2 YSYEKL. V was shortened by 4 bases and J by 1 base, with 12 bases between the two germline ends. The CDR3 has 15 amino acids. The chain's CDR3 is CASSLRQWGTDTQYF. CDR3 coding DNA: TGCGCCAGCAGCCTTAGACAGTGGGGCACAGATACGCAGTATTTT.

The chain combines TRBV5-5 with TRBJ2-7; TRBD1 aligns across 7 bases. CDR1 SGHKS and CDR2 YYEKEE come from the germline V gene (reference sequence). The CDR3 covers 14 residues. J gave up 4 bases and V 0 bases, and 4 bases lay outside the gene matches. CDR3 coding DNA: TGTGCCAGCAGCTTGGGACAGGGCGGTTACGAGCAGTACTTC. It specifies CASSLGQGGYEQYF.

The table lists this clone with a count of one. This chain uses TRBV7-2 with TRBJ1-5, with D perhaps TRBD1 (6 bases). CDR3 length: 15 residues. CDR1 is SGHTA, CDR2 FQGNSA, per germline. Trimming removed 1 base from V and 9 bases from J, with 16 bases in between. CDR3 residues: CASSLEGDWHGPQHF. The CDR3 DNA reads TGTGCCAGCAGCTTAGAGGGGGACTGGCATGGGCCCCAGCATTTT.

The chain carries TRBV25-1 and TRBJ2-7; 8 bases align to TRBD1. Germline trimming cut 6 bases from V and 5 bases from J; bases unmatched to any gene: 6. This CDR3 spans 13 amino acids. Looked up from germline, CDR1 is MGHDK and CDR2 is SYGVNS. CDR3 nucleotides: TGTGCCAGCAGAGACAGGGGAACGGACGAGCAGTACTTC. The encoded protein is CASRDRGTDEQYF.

V gene TRBV5-8 combines with J gene TRBJ2-3; 7 positions agree with TRBD1. Per the germline V gene, CDR1 is SGHTS and CDR2 is YDEGEE. With V trimmed by 3 bases and J by 0 bases, 4 bases remained unmatched. This CDR3 is built from 15 residues. The CDR3 coding sequence is TGTGCCAGCAGCTGGGGACAGAGAAGCACAGATACGCAGTATTTT. Its translation is CASSWGQRSTDTQYF.

The DNA of the CDR3 is TGCAGTGCTAGAGATATCGGAGAGCAGTACTTC. This translates into CSARDIGEQYF. V is TRBV20-1 and J is TRBJ2-7; D unresolved. This CDR3 contains 11 residues. V lost 0 bases and J lost 7, with 7 bases in between. Germline assignment: CDR1 DFQATT and CDR2 SNEGSKA (reference sequence).

In DNA, the CDR3 is TGTGCCAGCAGTTTTGACAGGGGGAACACTGAAGCTTTCTTT. Encoded protein: CASSFDRGNTEAFF. The V and J genes are TRBV6-6 and TRBJ1-1; 8 bases are shared with TRBD1. CDR3 length equals 14 residues. Trimming took 4 bases from V and 1 from J; bases not matched to a gene: 2. The germline V gene encodes CDR1 MNHNY and CDR2 SVGAGI (reference sequence).

This clone was counted between two and nine times. The chain combines TRBV7-2 with TRBJ1-1; no clear D. Deletions cut 0 bases from V and 5 bases from J, with 13 bases between. The CDR3 has 15 amino acids. CDR1 SGHTA and CDR2 FQGNSA come from the germline V gene. CDR3 region: CASSLAPGMETEAFF. Here the CDR3 DNA reads TGTGCCAGCAGCTTAGCCCCGGGGATGGAAACTGAAGCTTTCTTT.

The CDR3 loop is CASAPGTFLGGTQETQYF. CDR3 in DNA: TGTGCCAGCGCCCCCGGGACCTTCCTAGGGGGCACCCAAGAGACCCAGTACTTC. The rearrangement links TRBV27 to TRBJ2-5; 7 bases are shared with TRBD1. The CDR3 sequence is 18 residues long. With V trimmed by 8 bases and J by 1 base, 19 bases remained unmatched. Germline CDR1 reads MNHEY; CDR2 reads SMNVEV (reference sequence).